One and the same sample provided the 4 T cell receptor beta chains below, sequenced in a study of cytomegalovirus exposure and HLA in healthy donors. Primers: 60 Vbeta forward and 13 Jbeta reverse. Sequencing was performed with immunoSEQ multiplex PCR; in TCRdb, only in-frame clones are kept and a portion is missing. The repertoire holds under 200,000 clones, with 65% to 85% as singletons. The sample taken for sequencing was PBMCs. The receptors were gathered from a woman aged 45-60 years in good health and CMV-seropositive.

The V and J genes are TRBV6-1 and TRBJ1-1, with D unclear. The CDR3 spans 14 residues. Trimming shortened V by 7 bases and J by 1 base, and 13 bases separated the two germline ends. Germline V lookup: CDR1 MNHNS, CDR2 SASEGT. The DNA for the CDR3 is TGTGCCAGCACCCTGACACTCAGGAACACTGAAGCTTTCTTT. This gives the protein CASTLTLRNTEAFF.

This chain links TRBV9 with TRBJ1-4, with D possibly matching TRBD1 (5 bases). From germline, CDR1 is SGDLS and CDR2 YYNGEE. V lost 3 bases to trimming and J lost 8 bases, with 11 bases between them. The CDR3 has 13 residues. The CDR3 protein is CASSGGDGEKLFF. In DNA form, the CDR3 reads TGTGCCAGCAGCGGGGGGGACGGCGAAAAACTGTTTTTT.

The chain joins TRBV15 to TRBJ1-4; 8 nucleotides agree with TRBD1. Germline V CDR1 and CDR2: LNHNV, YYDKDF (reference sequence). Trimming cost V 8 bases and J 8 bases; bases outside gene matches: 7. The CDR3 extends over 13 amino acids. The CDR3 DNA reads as TGTGCCACCCGAGACAGGGGAAAAGAAAAACTGTTTTTT. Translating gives CATRDRGKEKLFF.

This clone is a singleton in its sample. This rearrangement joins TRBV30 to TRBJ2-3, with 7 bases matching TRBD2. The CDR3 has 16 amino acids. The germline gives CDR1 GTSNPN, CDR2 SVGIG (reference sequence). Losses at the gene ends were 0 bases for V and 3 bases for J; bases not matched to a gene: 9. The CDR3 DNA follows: TGTGCCTGGAGTGTACTGGGTGGCGGGAGTACAGATACGCAGTATTTT. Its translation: CAWSVLGGGSTDTQYF.